This T cell receptor (beta chain) came from a study of blood T cell repertoires in COVID-19. The overall study: Samples came from the United States, Italy and Spain, spanning acute and convalescent COVID-19.

Adults between roughly 18 and 95 years of age took part from more than 20 US areas. Assignment of participants to cohorts was predicated upon participant-reported clinical history. Some clones are missing from TCRdb's copy, which holds only in-frame ones; the method was immunoSEQ multiplex PCR. The sample has over 200,000 clones, roughly 88% seen once. In germline, CDR1 is SGDLS, CDR2 YYNGEE. V gave up 0 bases and J gave up 2 bases, with 5 bases separating them. The CDR3 is 13 residues long. The sample comprised PBMCs or T cells enriched from blood (not recorded which). The TCR sequence derives from a woman aged 40-49 years with acute COVID-19. The rearrangement uses TRBV9 and TRBJ2-5; D remains ambiguous. The CDR3 here is CASSVDIQETQYF. In nucleotides, the CDR3 is TGTGCCAGCAGCGTAGATATACAAGAGACCCAGTACTTC.